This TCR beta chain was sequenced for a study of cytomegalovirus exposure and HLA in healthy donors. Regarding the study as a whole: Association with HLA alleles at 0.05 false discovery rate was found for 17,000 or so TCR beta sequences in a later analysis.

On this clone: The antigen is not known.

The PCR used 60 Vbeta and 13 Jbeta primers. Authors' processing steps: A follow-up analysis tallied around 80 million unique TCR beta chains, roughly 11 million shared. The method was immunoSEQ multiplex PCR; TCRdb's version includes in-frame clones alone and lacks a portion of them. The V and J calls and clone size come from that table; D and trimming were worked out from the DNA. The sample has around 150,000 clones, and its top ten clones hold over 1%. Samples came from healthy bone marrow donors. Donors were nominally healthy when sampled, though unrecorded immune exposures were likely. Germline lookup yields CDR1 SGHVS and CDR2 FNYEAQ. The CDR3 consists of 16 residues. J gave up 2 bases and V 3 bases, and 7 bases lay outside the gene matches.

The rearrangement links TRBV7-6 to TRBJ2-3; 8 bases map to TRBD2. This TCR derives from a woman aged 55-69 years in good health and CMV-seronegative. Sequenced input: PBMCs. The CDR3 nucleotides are TGTGCCAGCAGCTTCCAATTCGGGGGGGACACAGATACGCAGTATTTT. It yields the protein CASSFQFGGDTDTQYF. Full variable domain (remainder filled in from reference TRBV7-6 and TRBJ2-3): GAGVSQSPRYKVTKRGQDVALRCDPISGHVSLYWYRQALGQGPEFLTYFNYEAQQDKSGLPNDRFSAERPEGSISTLTIQRTEQRDSAMYRCASSFQFGGDTDTQYFGPGTRLTVL.